These 2 T cell receptor beta chains were sequenced from one sample in a study of blood T cell repertoires in COVID-19. Sequencing was performed with immunoSEQ multiplex PCR; in TCRdb, only in-frame clones are kept and a portion is missing. The sample comprises around 180,000 clones, about 87% of which are singletons, and about 26% rests with the top ten. The sample consisted of peripheral blood. Source of these receptors: a man aged 55 to 70 with acute or convalescent COVID-19.

V and J are TRBV5-1 and TRBJ1-1; TRBD1 matches 8 bases. Germline V gives CDR1 SGHRS, CDR2 YFSETQ. This CDR3 has 12 amino acids. J was trimmed by 7 bases and V by 4 bases; bases with no gene match: 3. DNA of the CDR3: TGCGCCAGCAGCGGGGGACAGGTTGAAGCTTTCTTT. Translation: CASSGGQVEAFF.

The table lists this clone with a count of one. In nucleotides, the CDR3 is TGTGCCAGTAGTAAGGTAGCGGGAGGGTTAAATGAGCAGTTCTTC. This gives the protein CASSKVAGGLNEQFF. The chain uses TRBV19 and TRBJ2-1; 11 bases align to TRBD2. V lost 4 bases, J lost 7 bases, and 6 bases stayed unmatched. This CDR3 comprises 15 residues. Germline V gene data show CDR1 as LNHDA and CDR2 as SQIVND (reference sequence).